This T cell receptor (beta chain) was found in a study of shared clonotypes between healthy human individuals. Findings and caveats of the study: The sharing of 4.5% to 6.5% of naive CD4 clonotypes was seen across a handful of donors.

This CDR3 is built from 15 residues. CDR1 and CDR2 (germline): SGHNT, YYREEE (reference sequence). V dropped 0 bases and J dropped 3 bases, with 12 bases sitting between them. Worth noting for this clone: The antigen remains unidentified.

Deep-level settings were used for running the assay. Profiled with immunoSEQ multiplex PCR; TCRdb holds only in-frame clones, not every one. The profile covers 2 million or so clones, with 85% to 95% appearing a single time and more than 0.1% taken by the ten largest. Donors, healthy HIV-negative adults, lacked recent acute infections or vaccinations. The chain couples TRBV5-4 to TRBJ1-1; a weak D match, TRBD1 (6 bases). Specimen: naive CD4+ T cells sorted from blood. Subset described: CD45RA+ positively selected. The origin of this receptor is a man in his late teens or twenties in good health. CDR3 DNA: TGTGCCAGCAGCTTGGCAGGGGCGATGGACACTGAAGCTTTCTTT. This encodes CASSLAGAMDTEAFF.